This is a list of T cell receptor beta chains from one sample in a study of beta chain features in type 1 diabetes. Assay: immunoSEQ multiplex PCR; the TCRdb copy retains only in-frame clones and omits some. The sample contains approximately 330,000 clones, approximately 10% of which appear only once. Sequenced sample: naive CD4+ T cells from blood. The receptors were gathered from a young woman in good health. The conserved cysteine and the conserved F or W are not part of the CDR3 here. Fields, in order: CDR3 protein, clone size, J gene, D gene, V gene. A D gene is named only where the DNA matches it firmly. Part of the rows lack a size; the others show once, few, many or a class for expanded clones.

CDR3aa: ASSLVAGGTNEQF; abundance: few; j_gene: TRBJ2-1; d_gene: TRBD2; v_gene: TRBV5-6
CDR3aa: ASSSMGVWTAEAF; abundance: few; j_gene: TRBJ1-1; d_gene: -; v_gene: TRBV5-1
CDR3aa: ASSIQGGNEQY; abundance: few; j_gene: TRBJ2-7; d_gene: -; v_gene: TRBV19
CDR3aa: ASSLGTDTQY; abundance: -; j_gene: TRBJ2-3; d_gene: -; v_gene: TRBV19
CDR3aa: AISETSGSADTQY; abundance: -; j_gene: TRBJ2-3; d_gene: TRBD2; v_gene: TRBV10-3
CDR3aa: ASSFRDRGSGNTIY; abundance: -; j_gene: TRBJ1-3; d_gene: TRBD1; v_gene: TRBV5-4
CDR3aa: ASSLGLAGGLF; abundance: -; j_gene: TRBJ2-1; d_gene: TRBD2; v_gene: TRBV7-8
CDR3aa: ASSPGGRYEQY; abundance: -; j_gene: -; d_gene: -; v_gene: TRBV18
CDR3aa: ACLGTGQYEQY; abundance: -; j_gene: TRBJ2-7; d_gene: TRBD1; v_gene: TRBV28
CDR3aa: ASSLSGGIQETQY; abundance: -; j_gene: TRBJ2-5; d_gene: -; v_gene: TRBV5-1
CDR3aa: ASSPAQGIHQPQH; abundance: few; j_gene: TRBJ1-5; d_gene: -; v_gene: TRBV18
CDR3aa: ASSLARLAGNEQF; abundance: -; j_gene: TRBJ2-1; d_gene: TRBD2; v_gene: TRBV7-2
CDR3aa: ASGLSTDTQY; abundance: -; j_gene: TRBJ2-3; d_gene: -; v_gene: TRBV6-6